The clone carrying this T cell receptor beta chain was found a few times. As yet, its antigen is unknown. Libraries for TCRalpha and TCRbeta carried sample barcodes and unique molecular identifiers via 5'RACE. Via MiXCR, TCRdb re-called the 5' RACE reads, giving one row per CDR3 protein. This sample carries fewer than 650,000 distinct CDR3 sequences, roughly 17% of them seen once, and the ten largest clones take about 7.5%. The data are from a study of T-cell memory formation after mild COVID-19. Regarding the study as a whole: A balance of CD4 and CD8 characterized clones contracting day 15 to 85, whereas later expanders leaned CD4+. Contracting CD8+ clones were enriched in EMRA, CD4+ mainly in CM and EM. Pre-infection memory already had some responding clones, implying cross-reactive memory joined.

CDR3 length equals 15 residues. Trimming pared 4 bases from V and 0 bases from J, leaving 10 bases between. CDR1 is KGHDR, CDR2 SFDVKD, per germline. The sequenced material came from PBMCs or a T cell subset sorted from them (not recorded which). The sequence was collected from an adult woman who had mild COVID-19 (a few samples of this study predate the infection). Cell type and time point are not known. The chain employs TRBV24-1 and TRBJ2-3; tentatively, D is TRBD1 (6 bases). CDR3 in amino acids: CATSDPQGSTDTQYF. CDR3 nucleotides: TGTGCCACCAGTGACCCCCAGGGGAGCACAGATACGCAGTATTTT.